These T cell receptor beta chains were read from a single sample in a study of blood T cells in healthy people across ages. TCRdb ran MiXCR on the 5' RACE reads and lists one entry per CDR3 protein. The repertoire holds nearly 800,000 distinct CDR3 sequences, with about 25% as singletons. Separately, the same data were catalogued under a study of T cells of mothers and their children.

Sequences were obtained from blood. These receptors all stem from a boy aged 10-17 years in good health. Each CDR3 is given with its conserved first and last residue. D genes are given only for firm matches. The size field is filled for only some rows; it gives once, few, many or a size class.

v_gene	j_gene	abundance	d_gene	len	CDR3aa	CDR3nt
TRBV29-1	TRBJ2-7	few	TRBD1	13	CSVVWTGRYEQYF	TGCAGCGTTGTCTGGACAGGGAGATACGAGCAGTACTTC
TRBV27	TRBJ2-7	few	TRBD1	15	CASSQNRDRGYEQYF	TGTGCCAGCAGTCAAAACCGGGACAGGGGCTACGAGCAGTACTTC
TRBV20-1	TRBJ2-5	-	-	14	CSARDPGHYETQYF	TGCAGTGCTAGAGATCCCGGGCACTACGAGACCCAGTACTTC
TRBV4-2	TRBJ1-2	-	-	15	CASSQDIGQEYGYTF	TGTGCCAGCAGCCAAGATATAGGGCAGGAATATGGCTACACCTTC
TRBV7-9	TRBJ2-5	few	TRBD1	16	CASSQITGGWTETQYF	TGTGCCAGCAGCCAGATTACAGGGGGCTGGACAGAGACCCAGTACTTC
TRBV3-1	TRBJ1-1	-	-	14	CASSQIQGNTEAFF	TGTGCCAGCAGCCAAATTCAGGGAAACACTGAAGCTTTCTTT
TRBV20-1	TRBJ2-7	few	-	15	CSARDRDSFGYEQYF	TGCAGTGCTAGAGACCGTGACAGCTTTGGCTACGAGCAGTACTTC
TRBV6-5	TRBJ1-3	few	-	14	CASRGDSSGNTIYF	TGTGCCAGCAGGGGAGACAGTTCTGGAAACACCATATATTTT
TRBV6-1	TRBJ2-6	-	TRBD2	17	CASKAPGGGSGANVLTF	TGTGCCAGCAAGGCGCCGGGGGGAGGGTCTGGGGCCAACGTCCTGACTTTC
TRBV7-9	TRBJ2-6	few	-	18	CASSSNIWVIPGANVLTF	TGTGCCAGCAGCTCAAACATCTGGGTTATTCCTGGGGCCAACGTCCTGACTTTC
TRBV12-3/TRBV12-4	TRBJ2-4	-	-	13	CACLRDGENIQYF	TGTGCCTGCTTACGGGACGGAGAAAACATTCAGTACTTC
TRBV13	TRBJ2-7	-	-	16	CASSPRQNPGGYEQYF	TGTGCCAGCAGCCCCCGACAGAACCCTGGGGGCTACGAGCAGTACTTC
TRBV7-9	TRBJ2-2	-	-	15	CASIPNRVNTGELFF	TGTGCCAGCATACCTAACAGAGTGAACACCGGGGAGCTGTTTTTT
TRBV6-2/TRBV6-3	TRBJ2-7	-	TRBD2	14	CASSYQRGVYEQYF	TGTGCCAGCAGTTACCAGCGGGGGGTCTACGAGCAGTACTTC
TRBV25-1	TRBJ1-3	few	-	14	CASSNWPTGNTIYF	TGTGCCAGCAGTAATTGGCCAACTGGAAACACCATATATTTT
TRBV4-2	TRBJ2-6	few	TRBD2	17	CASSQDRLASGANVLTF	TGTGCCAGCAGCCAAGATAGACTAGCCTCTGGGGCCAACGTCCTGACTTTC
TRBV9	TRBJ1-1	few	-	14	CASSVVQGNTEAFF	TGTGCCAGCAGCGTAGTGCAGGGGAACACTGAAGCTTTCTTT
TRBV7-9	TRBJ2-7	few	-	15	CASSLSRAGDYEQYF	TGTGCCAGCAGCTTAAGTAGGGCAGGGGACTACGAGCAGTACTTC
TRBV7-3	TRBJ1-5	few	-	13	CASNGYSNQPQHF	TGTGCCAGCAACGGTTATAGCAATCAGCCCCAGCATTTT
TRBV6-5	TRBJ1-6	-	-	13	CASSYSGVTPLHF	TGTGCCAGCAGTTACTCGGGGGTGACACCCCTCCACTTT
TRBV6-5	TRBJ2-7	few	-	13	CASRAQGSYEQYF	TGTGCCAGCAGGGCTCAGGGGTCCTACGAGCAGTACTTC
TRBV6-1	TRBJ2-1	few	-	14	CASSDHGSYNEQFF	TGTGCCAGCAGTGATCACGGGAGTTACAATGAGCAGTTCTTC
TRBV4-1	TRBJ2-4	many	TRBD2	19	CASSQDPGLADRAKNIQYF	TGCGCCAGCAGCCAAGATCCGGGACTAGCGGATCGGGCCAAAAACATTCAGTACTTC
TRBV12-3/TRBV12-4	TRBJ2-3	many	-	14	CASSPGHSTDTQYF	TGTGCCAGCAGTCCCGGACATTCAACAGATACGCAGTATTTT
TRBV20-1	TRBJ2-2	-	-	14	CSADGGGGTGELFF	TGCAGTGCTGACGGGGGAGGGGGCACCGGGGAGCTGTTTTTT
TRBV7-6	TRBJ1-2	-	-	14	CASSLGMSGAGYTF	TGTGCCAGCAGCTTAGGAATGAGCGGTGCTGGCTACACCTTC
TRBV9	TRBJ2-1	-	TRBD2	15	CASSRSGGAENEQFF	TGTGCCAGCAGCAGAAGCGGGGGGGCCGAGAATGAGCAGTTCTTC
TRBV20-1	TRBJ2-2	many	-	15	CSASPAGTGTGELFF	TGCAGTGCTAGCCCAGCGGGCACAGGCACCGGGGAGCTGTTTTTT
TRBV28	TRBJ1-1	-	-	16	CASSFYSPPTNTEAFF	TGTGCCAGCAGTTTCTATAGTCCTCCGACGAACACTGAAGCTTTCTTT
TRBV28	TRBJ2-1	few	-	18	CASSLSLVVGWTYNEQFF	TGTGCCAGCAGTTTATCCCTGGTCGTCGGGTGGACTTACAATGAGCAGTTCTTC
TRBV4-3	TRBJ1-4	few	-	14	CASSQREGMEKLFF	TGCGCCAGCAGCCAAAGGGAGGGGATGGAAAAACTGTTTTTT
TRBV7-9	TRBJ2-2	few	TRBD2	12	CASSGLVPELFF	TGTGCCAGCAGCGGACTAGTTCCGGAGCTGTTTTTT
TRBV29-1	TRBJ1-1	-	-	13	CSVGEGPGAEAFF	TGCAGCGTCGGTGAGGGCCCCGGAGCCGAAGCTTTCTTT
TRBV7-8	TRBJ2-4	-	TRBD1	14	CASNSPTGRNIQYF	TGTGCCAGCAACTCGCCGACAGGGCGAAACATTCAGTACTTC
TRBV4-1	TRBJ2-1	few	TRBD2	17	CASSQDFRLAGANEQFF	TGCGCCAGCAGCCAAGATTTCCGGCTAGCGGGGGCGAATGAGCAGTTCTTC
TRBV20-1	TRBJ2-1	-	-	11	CSARLDREQFF	TGCAGTGCCCGACTAGATCGAGAGCAGTTCTTC
TRBV7-3	TRBJ2-1	-	-	14	CASSLFPSDNEQFF	TGTGCCAGCAGCTTATTCCCCTCCGACAATGAGCAGTTCTTC
TRBV19	TRBJ2-7	-	-	17	CASSTIGQPGEIGEQYF	TGTGCCAGTAGTACTATAGGACAGCCGGGGGAAATTGGCGAGCAGTACTTC
TRBV27	TRBJ2-1	few	-	17	CASSPPAGRVAYNEQFF	TGTGCCAGCAGTCCCCCCGCGGGGCGGGTGGCCTACAATGAGCAGTTCTTC
TRBV6-2/TRBV6-3	TRBJ2-2	few	-	15	CATLDRKRDTGELFF	TGTGCCACCTTGGACCGGAAACGGGACACCGGGGAGCTGTTTTTT